Below are 6 T cell receptor beta chains sequenced from a single sample in a study of cytomegalovirus exposure and HLA in healthy donors. PCR primers comprised 60 Vbeta and 13 Jbeta primers. The method was immunoSEQ multiplex PCR; TCRdb's version includes in-frame clones alone and lacks a portion of them. Across about 48,000 clones, the top ten clones capture 5.5% to 6.5% of the sample. Sample: PBMCs. Receptor source: a male donor in good health and CMV-seropositive.

The chain recombines TRBV18 with TRBJ2-5, with D maybe TRBD2 (6 bases). The tail of the sequence fits TRBJ2-7 better, so the J call may be wrong. The germline V gene has CDR1 KGHSH and CDR2 LQKENI. CDR3 length: 15 residues. The CDR3 DNA reads TGTGCCAGCTCACCATTCGGGCAGGGAGGCTACGAGCAGTACTTC. Residues: CASSPFGQGGYEQYF.

This chain connects TRBV6-1 to TRBJ2-7; 7 bases agree with TRBD2. The CDR3 is 14 amino acids. The V gene's germline CDR1 is MNHNS and CDR2 SASEGT. V was pared by 7 bases and J by 2 bases, with 8 bases of the junction left unmatched. In nucleotides, the CDR3 is TGTGCCAGCACGTGGCGGGGGAGAACCTACGAGCAGTACTTC. Its translation: CASTWRGRTYEQYF.

The chain uses TRBV9 and TRBJ2-3, with 7 bases that match TRBD1. Germline V lookup: CDR1 SGDLS, CDR2 YYNGEE. Losses at the gene ends were 10 bases for V and 3 bases for J; bases not matched to a gene: 14. The CDR3 sequence is 15 residues long. CDR3 residues: CAQPRQGQGTDTQYF. The CDR3 coding sequence is TGTGCCCAACCCAGACAGGGTCAAGGTACAGATACGCAGTATTTT. The complete variable domain, with remaining parts taken from reference TRBV9 and TRBJ2-3, reads DSGVTQTPKHLITATGQRVTLRCSPRSGDLSVYWYQQSLDQGLQFLIQYYNGEERAKGNILERFSAQQFPDLHSELNLSSLELGDSALYFCAQPRQGQGTDTQYFGPGTRLTVL.

V and J are TRBV2 and TRBJ2-3; 12 bases fit TRBD2. The ends lost 5 bases at V and 5 bases at J; junction bases unmatched: 5. Germline CDR1 and CDR2: SNHLY and FYNNEI. This CDR3 is 15 amino acids long. The CDR3 sequence: CASSYLAGGQDTQYF. In DNA form, the CDR3 reads TGTGCCAGCAGTTACCTAGCGGGGGGGCAAGATACGCAGTATTTT.

The chain has TRBV2 and TRBJ2-1, with D perhaps TRBD1 (5 bases). V shed 4 bases and J shed 2 bases, with 24 bases lying between them. The CDR3 runs 19 residues. The germline V gene encodes CDR1 SNHLY and CDR2 FYNNEI. CDR3 nucleotides: TGTGCCAGCAGTGGTGCTGAAGGGGCTACCCTAGGGCCCTACAATGAGCAGTTCTTC. Its protein is CASSGAEGATLGPYNEQFF.

V gene TRBV11-3 combines with J gene TRBJ1-6; D not certain. Germline CDR1 reads SGHNT; CDR2 reads YENEEA. The CDR3 is 13 amino acids. V was pared by 4 bases and J by 6 bases, with 7 bases between. CDR3 DNA sequence: TGTGCCAGCAGCTCCCTACCTAATTCACCCCTCCACTTT. It yields the protein CASSSLPNSPLHF.